This T cell receptor beta chain stems from a study of blood T cell repertoires in COVID-19. Study details: Researchers got acute and convalescent COVID-19 samples from the United States, Italy and Spain. T cells, B-cell-depleted T cells, or PBMCs supplied cDNA or gDNA.

Repertoires were generated with immunoSEQ multiplex PCR, while TCRdb's copy carries only in-frame clones and drops some. The sample carries fewer than 150,000 clones, about 85% recorded once. With 1 base clipped from V and 0 bases from J, the junction kept 2 bases outside the gene matches. The CDR3 is 15 amino acids. The germline V gene encodes CDR1 KGHSH and CDR2 LQKENI. The chain is built from TRBV18 and TRBJ1-1; 7 bases fit TRBD1. The origin of this receptor is a woman aged 60-75 years with COVID-19, enrolled during active disease. Sequencing used peripheral blood. For the CDR3, the DNA is TGTGCCAGCTCACCACGAGGGACAGTGAACACTGAAGCTTTCTTT. Its translation is CASSPRGTVNTEAFF. The whole variable domain, filled in from reference TRBV18 and TRBJ1-1, reads NAGVMQNPRHLVRRRGQEARLRCSPMKGHSHVYWYRQLPEEGLKFMVYLQKENIIDESGMPKERFSAEFPKEGPSILRIQQVVRGDSAAYFCASSPRGTVNTEAFFGQGTRLTVV.